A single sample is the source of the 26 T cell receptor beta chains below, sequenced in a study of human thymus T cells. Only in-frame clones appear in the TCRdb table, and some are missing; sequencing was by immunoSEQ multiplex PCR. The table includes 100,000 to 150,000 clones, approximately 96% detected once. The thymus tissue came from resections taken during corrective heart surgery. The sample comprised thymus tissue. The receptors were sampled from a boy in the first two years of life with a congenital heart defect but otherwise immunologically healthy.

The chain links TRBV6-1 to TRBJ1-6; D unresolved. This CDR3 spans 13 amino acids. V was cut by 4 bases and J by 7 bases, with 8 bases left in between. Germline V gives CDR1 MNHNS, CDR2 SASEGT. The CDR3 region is CASSGPGNSPLHF. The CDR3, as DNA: TGTGCCAGCAGTGGTCCGGGAAATTCACCCCTCCACTTT.

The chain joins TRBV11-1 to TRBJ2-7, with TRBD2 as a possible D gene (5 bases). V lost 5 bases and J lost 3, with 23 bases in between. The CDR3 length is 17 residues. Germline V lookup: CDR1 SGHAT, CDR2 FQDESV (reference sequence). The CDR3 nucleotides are TGTGCCAGCAGCCTCAGACCACGGATTTGCGCGGGCTACGAGCAGTACTTC. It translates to CASSLRPRICAGYEQYF. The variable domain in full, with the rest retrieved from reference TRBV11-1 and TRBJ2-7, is EAEVAQSPRYKITEKSQAVAFWCDPISGHATLYWYRQILGQGPELLVQFQDESVVDDSQLPKDRFSAERLKGVDSTLKIQPAELGDSAMYLCASSLRPRICAGYEQYFGPGTRLTVT.

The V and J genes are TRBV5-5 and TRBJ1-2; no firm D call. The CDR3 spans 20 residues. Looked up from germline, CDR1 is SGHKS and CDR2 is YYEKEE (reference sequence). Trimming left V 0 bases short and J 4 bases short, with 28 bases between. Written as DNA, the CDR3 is TGTGCCAGCAGCTTGGAGTTCGCGATCTGTCCGGCTCTGTGCTTCTATGGCTACACCTTC. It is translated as CASSLEFAICPALCFYGYTF.

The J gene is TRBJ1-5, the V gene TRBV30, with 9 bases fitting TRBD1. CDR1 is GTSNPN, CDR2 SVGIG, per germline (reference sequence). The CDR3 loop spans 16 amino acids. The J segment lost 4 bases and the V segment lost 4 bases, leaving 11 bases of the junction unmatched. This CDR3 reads CAWTPPQGAANQPQHF. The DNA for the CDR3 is TGTGCCTGGACCCCCCCACAGGGGGCGGCGAATCAGCCCCAGCATTTT.

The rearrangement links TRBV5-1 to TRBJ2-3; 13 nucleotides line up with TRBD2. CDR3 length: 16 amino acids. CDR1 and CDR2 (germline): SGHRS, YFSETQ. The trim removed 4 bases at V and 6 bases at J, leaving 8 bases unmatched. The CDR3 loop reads CASSRKGTSGADTQYF. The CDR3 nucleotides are TGCGCCAGCAGCCGGAAAGGGACTAGCGGGGCGGATACGCAGTATTTT.

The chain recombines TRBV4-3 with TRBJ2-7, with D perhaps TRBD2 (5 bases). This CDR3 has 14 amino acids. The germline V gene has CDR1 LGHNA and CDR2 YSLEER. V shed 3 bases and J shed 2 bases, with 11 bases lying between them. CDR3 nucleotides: TGCGCCAGCAGCCAGGAGGATGCTGCCTACGAGCAGTACTTC. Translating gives CASSQEDAAYEQYF.

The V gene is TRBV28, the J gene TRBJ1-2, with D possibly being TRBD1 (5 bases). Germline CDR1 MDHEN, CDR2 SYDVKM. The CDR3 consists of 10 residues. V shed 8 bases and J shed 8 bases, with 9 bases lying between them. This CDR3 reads CASHRQGYTF. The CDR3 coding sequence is TGTGCCAGCCATCGACAGGGCTACACCTTC.

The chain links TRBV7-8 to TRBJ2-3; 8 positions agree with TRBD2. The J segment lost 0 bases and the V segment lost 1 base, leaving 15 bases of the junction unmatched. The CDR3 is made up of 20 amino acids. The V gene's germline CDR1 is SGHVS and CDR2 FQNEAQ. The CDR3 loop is CASSLGGTSGLPSSTDTQYF. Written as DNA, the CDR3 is TGTGCCAGCAGCTTAGGGGGTACTAGCGGCCTACCTTCTAGCACAGATACGCAGTATTTT.

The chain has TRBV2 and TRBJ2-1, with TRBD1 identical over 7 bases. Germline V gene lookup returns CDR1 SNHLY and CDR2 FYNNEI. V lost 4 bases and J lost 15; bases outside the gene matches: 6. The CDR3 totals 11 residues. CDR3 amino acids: CASSGKTGPFF. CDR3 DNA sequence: TGTGCCAGCAGTGGGAAGACAGGGCCGTTCTTC.

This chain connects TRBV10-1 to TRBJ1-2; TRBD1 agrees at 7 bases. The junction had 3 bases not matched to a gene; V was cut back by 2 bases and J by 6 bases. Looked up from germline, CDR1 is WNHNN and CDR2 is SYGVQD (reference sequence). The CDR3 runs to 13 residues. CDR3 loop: CASSEKGGNGYTF. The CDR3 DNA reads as TGCGCCAGCAGTGAGAAAGGGGGCAATGGCTACACCTTC.

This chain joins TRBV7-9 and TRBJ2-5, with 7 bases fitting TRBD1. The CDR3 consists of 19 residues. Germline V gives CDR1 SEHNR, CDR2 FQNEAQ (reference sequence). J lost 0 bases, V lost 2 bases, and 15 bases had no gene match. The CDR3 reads CASSLPLRAGTVYQETQYF. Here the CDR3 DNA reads TGTGCCAGCAGCTTACCCCTTAGGGCCGGGACAGTTTACCAAGAGACCCAGTACTTC.

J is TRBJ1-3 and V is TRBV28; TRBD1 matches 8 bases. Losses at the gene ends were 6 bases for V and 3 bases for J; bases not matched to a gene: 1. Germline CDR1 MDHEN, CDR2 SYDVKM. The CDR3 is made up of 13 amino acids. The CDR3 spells CASRTGVGNTIYF. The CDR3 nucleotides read TGTGCCAGCAGGACAGGGGTTGGAAACACCATATATTTT. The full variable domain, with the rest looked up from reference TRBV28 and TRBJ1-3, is DVKVTQSSRYLVKRTGEKVFLECVQDMDHENMFWYRQDPGLGLRLIYFSYDVKMKEKGDIPEGYSVSREKKERFSLILESASTNQTSMYLCASRTGVGNTIYFGEGSWLTVV.

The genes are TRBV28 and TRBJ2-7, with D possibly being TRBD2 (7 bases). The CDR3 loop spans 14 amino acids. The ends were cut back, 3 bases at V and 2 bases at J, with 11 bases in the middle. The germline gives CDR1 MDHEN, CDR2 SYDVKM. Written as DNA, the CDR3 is TGTGCCAGCAGTTTCCCGGGGGGCCCCTACGAGCAGTACTTC. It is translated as CASSFPGGPYEQYF. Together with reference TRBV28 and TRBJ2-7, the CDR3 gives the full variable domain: DVKVTQSSRYLVKRTGEKVFLECVQDMDHENMFWYRQDPGLGLRLIYFSYDVKMKEKGDIPEGYSVSREKKERFSLILESASTNQTSMYLCASSFPGGPYEQYFGPGTRLTVT.

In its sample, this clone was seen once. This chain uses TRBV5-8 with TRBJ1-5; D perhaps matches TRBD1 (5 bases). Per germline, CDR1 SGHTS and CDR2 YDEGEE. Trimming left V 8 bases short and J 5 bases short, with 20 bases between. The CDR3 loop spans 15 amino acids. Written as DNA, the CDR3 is TGTGCCAGTTCTCTCACTGGTGGGGACCATCAGCCCCAGCATTTT. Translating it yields CASSLTGGDHQPQHF.

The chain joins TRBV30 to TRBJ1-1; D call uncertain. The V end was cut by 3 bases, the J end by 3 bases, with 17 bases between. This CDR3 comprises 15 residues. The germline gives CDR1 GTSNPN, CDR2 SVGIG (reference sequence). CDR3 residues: CAWSPQPPGDTEAFF. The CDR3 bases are TGTGCCTGGAGCCCCCAGCCGCCCGGGGACACTGAAGCTTTCTTT.

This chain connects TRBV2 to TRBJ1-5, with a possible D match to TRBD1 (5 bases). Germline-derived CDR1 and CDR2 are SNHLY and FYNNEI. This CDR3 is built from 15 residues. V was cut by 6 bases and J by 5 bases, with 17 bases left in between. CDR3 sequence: CASRFGTSGHQPQHF. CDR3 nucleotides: TGTGCCAGCAGATTCGGGACCTCCGGGCATCAGCCCCAGCATTTT.

CDR3 nucleotide sequence: TGCGCCAGCAGCCCGGACAGGGAGCAGTACTTC. Its translation: CASSPDREQYF. This chain links TRBV5-1 with TRBJ2-7; 7 positions match TRBD1. The length of the CDR3 is 11 residues. CDR1 is SGHRS, CDR2 YFSETQ, per germline. V lost 4 bases to trimming and J lost 7 bases; unmatched junction nucleotides: 2.

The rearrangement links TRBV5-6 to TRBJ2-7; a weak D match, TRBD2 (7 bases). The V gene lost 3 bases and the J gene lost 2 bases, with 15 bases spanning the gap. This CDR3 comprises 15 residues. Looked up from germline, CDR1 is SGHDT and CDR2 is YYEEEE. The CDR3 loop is CASSWGRGGTYEQYF. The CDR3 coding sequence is TGTGCCAGCAGCTGGGGAAGGGGGGGAACCTACGAGCAGTACTTC.

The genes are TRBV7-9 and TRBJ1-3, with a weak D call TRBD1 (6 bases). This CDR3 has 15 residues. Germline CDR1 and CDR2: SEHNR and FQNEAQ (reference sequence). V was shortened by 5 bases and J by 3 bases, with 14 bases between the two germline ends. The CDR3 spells CASSPPGVRGNTIYF. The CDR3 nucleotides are TGTGCCAGCAGCCCCCCAGGGGTACGTGGAAACACCATATATTTT.

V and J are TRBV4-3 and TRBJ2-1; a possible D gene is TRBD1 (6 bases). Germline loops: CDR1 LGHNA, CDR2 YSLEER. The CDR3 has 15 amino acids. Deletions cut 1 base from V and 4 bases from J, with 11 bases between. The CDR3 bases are TGCGCCAGCAGCCAAGTTTCCGGGACATACAATGAGCAGTTCTTC. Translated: CASSQVSGTYNEQFF.

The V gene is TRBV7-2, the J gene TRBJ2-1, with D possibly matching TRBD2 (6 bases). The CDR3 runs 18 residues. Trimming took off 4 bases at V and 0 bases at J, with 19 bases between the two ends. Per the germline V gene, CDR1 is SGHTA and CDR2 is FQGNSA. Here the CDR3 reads CASSSSLIAALSYNEQFF. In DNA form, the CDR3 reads TGTGCCAGCAGCTCGTCTTTAATAGCGGCTCTCTCCTACAATGAGCAGTTCTTC. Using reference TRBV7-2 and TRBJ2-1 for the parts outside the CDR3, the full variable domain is GAGVSQSPSNKVTEKGKDVELRCDPISGHTALYWYRQSLGQGLEFLIYFQGNSAPDKSGLPSDRFSAERTGGSVSTLTIQRTQQEDSAVYLCASSSSLIAALSYNEQFFGPGTRLTVL.

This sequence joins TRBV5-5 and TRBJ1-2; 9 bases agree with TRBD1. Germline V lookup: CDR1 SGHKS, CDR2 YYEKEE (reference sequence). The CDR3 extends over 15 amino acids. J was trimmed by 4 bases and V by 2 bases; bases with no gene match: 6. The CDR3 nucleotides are TGTGCCAGCAGCTTAAGACGGACAGGGGCCTATGGCTACACCTTC. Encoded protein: CASSLRRTGAYGYTF. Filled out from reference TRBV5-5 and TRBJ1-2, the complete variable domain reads DAGVTQSPTHLIKTRGQQVTLRCSPISGHKSVSWYQQVLGQGPQFIFQYYEKEERGRGNFPDRFSARQFPNYSSELNVNALLLGDSALYLCASSLRRTGAYGYTFGSGTRLTVV.

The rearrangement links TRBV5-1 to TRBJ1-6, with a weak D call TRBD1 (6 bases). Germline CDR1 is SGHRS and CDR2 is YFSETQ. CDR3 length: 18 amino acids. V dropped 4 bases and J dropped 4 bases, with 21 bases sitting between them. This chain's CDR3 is CASSLKVSGTPYNSPLHF. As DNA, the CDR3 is TGCGCCAGCAGCCTAAAAGTTTCCGGGACACCTTATAATTCACCCCTCCACTTT.

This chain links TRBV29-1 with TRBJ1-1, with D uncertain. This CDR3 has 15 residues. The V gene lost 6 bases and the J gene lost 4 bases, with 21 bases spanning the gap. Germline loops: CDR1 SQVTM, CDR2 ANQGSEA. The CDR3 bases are TGCAGCGTCCCATGCCCGGAGGGAAGGTCCACTGAAGCTTTCTTT. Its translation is CSVPCPEGRSTEAFF.

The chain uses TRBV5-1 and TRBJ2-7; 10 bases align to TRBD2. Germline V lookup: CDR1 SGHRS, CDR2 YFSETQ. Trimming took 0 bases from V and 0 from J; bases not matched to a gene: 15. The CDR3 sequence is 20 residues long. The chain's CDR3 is CASSLGFWLAGVHLSYEQYF. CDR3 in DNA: TGCGCCAGCAGCTTGGGCTTCTGGCTAGCGGGGGTCCACCTCTCCTACGAGCAGTACTTC.

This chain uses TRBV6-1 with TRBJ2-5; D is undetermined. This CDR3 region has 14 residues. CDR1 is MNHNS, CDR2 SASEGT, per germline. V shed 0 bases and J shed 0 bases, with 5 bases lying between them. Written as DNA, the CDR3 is TGTGCCAGCAGTGAAGCGAGAGACCAAGAGACCCAGTACTTC. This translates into CASSEARDQETQYF.